The 7 T cell receptor beta chains presented below share a single source sample, sequenced in a study of T cells in Graves' hyperthyroidism and ophthalmopathy. TCR beta CDR3 region amplification was performed from RNA transcripts. First-round RT-PCR with HTBI primers amplified the TCR CDR3 region. TCRdb ran MiXCR on the multiplex PCR reads and lists one entry per CDR3 protein. The sample records under 400,000 distinct CDR3 sequences, roughly 25% being singletons. Sequencing used blood. These receptors were taken from a man aged 45-65 years with Graves' hyperthyroidism.

The chain couples TRBV5-1 to TRBJ2-3; D not certain. This CDR3 contains 13 residues. The ends were cut back, 0 bases at V and 2 bases at J, with 4 bases in the middle. The germline CDR1 and CDR2 sequences are SGHRS and YFSETQ. CDR3 sequence (DNA): TGCGCCAGCAGCTTGGAGTTCACAGATACGCAGTATTTT. Encoded protein: CASSLEFTDTQYF.

This clonotype was seen a few times. The chain recombines TRBV6-1 with TRBJ1-2; D not certain. Trimming took 4 bases from V and 0 from J, leaving 3 bases between them. Germline values: CDR1 MNHNS, CDR2 SASEGT. The CDR3 loop spans 12 amino acids. The CDR3 DNA is TGTGCCAGCAGTGGATCTAACTATGGCTACACCTTC. Its translation is CASSGSNYGYTF.

The V gene is TRBV2, the J gene TRBJ1-5; no clear D gene. Germline lookup yields CDR1 SNHLY and CDR2 FYNNEI. CDR3 length: 11 amino acids. Trimming left V 5 bases short and J 10 bases short, with 9 bases between. The CDR3 DNA is TGTGCCAGCAGTATTATAGGCCCCCAGCATTTT. Encoded protein: CASSIIGPQHF. The full variable domain, with the rest looked up from reference TRBV2 and TRBJ1-5, is EPEVTQTPSHQVTQMGQEVILRCVPISNHLYFYWYRQILGQKVEFLVSFYNNEISEKSEIFDDQFSVERPDGSNFTLKIRSTKLEDSAMYFCASSIIGPQHFGDGTRLSIL.

On this clonotype: The junction departs from the called germline gene at one end, perhaps through a read error. The chain employs TRBV6-1 and TRBJ2-3; a weak D match, TRBD2 (6 bases). The CDR3 is 13 residues long. Germline CDR1 is MNHNS and CDR2 is SASEGT. The chain's CDR3 is CVSGGTYTDTQYF. CDR3 in DNA: TGTGTCAGCGGCGGGACGTACACAGATACGCAGTATTTT.

V gene TRBV12-3 or TRBV12-4 combines with J gene TRBJ2-7; 10 nucleotides agree with TRBD1. CDR3 length equals 16 residues. With 5 bases clipped from V and 9 bases from J, the junction kept 16 bases outside the gene matches. The CDR3 is CASSPIGQGGLGGQYF. CDR3 DNA sequence: TGTGCCAGCAGTCCCATCGGACAGGGGGGTTTGGGCGGGCAGTACTTC.

This clonotype has ten or more counts. The genes are TRBV2 and TRBJ2-7; D is undetermined. In germline, CDR1 is SNHLY, CDR2 FYNNEI. V was shortened by 11 bases and J by 0 bases, with 11 bases between the two germline ends. The CDR3 totals 12 residues. CDR3 loop: CALGRTSYEQYF. Written as DNA, the CDR3 is TGTGCCTTAGGACGGACCTCCTACGAGCAGTACTTC.

This clonotype was seen a handful of times. V usage is TRBV9 and J usage is TRBJ2-1, with 10 positions matching TRBD2. This CDR3 has 15 amino acids. V gave up 2 bases and J gave up 3 bases; unmatched junction bases: 2. Germline CDR1 SGDLS, CDR2 YYNGEE. As DNA, the CDR3 is TGTGCCAGCAGCGTTAGCGGGAGGCTCTACAATGAGCAGTTCTTC. This encodes CASSVSGRLYNEQFF.